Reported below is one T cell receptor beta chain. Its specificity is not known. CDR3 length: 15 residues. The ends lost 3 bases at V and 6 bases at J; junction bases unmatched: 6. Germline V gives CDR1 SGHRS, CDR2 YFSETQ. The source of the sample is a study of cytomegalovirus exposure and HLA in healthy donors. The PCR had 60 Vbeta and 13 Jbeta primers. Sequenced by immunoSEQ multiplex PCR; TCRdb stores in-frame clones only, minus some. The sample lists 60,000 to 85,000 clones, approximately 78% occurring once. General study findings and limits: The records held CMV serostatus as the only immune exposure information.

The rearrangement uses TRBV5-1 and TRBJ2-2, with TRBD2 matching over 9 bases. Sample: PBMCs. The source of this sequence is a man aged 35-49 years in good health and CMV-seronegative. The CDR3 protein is CASSSVAGEAGELFF. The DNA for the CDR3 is TGCGCCAGCAGCTCCGTAGCGGGGGAGGCCGGGGAGCTGTTTTTT.